One and the same sample provided the 26 T cell receptor beta chains below, sequenced in a study of T cell changes during pregnancy in multiple sclerosis. Libraries were prepared by immunoSEQ multiplex PCR; TCRdb keeps only in-frame clonotypes and omits some of them. The repertoire includes 85,000 to 110,000 clones, approximately 90% of them detected once, and 0.93% sits in the top ten. The specimen was peripheral blood, collected after pregnancy. The receptors come from a female donor with multiple sclerosis, enrolled in a pregnancy study.

This sequence joins TRBV5-4 and TRBJ1-1; 10 positions agree with TRBD1. Germline trimming cut 3 bases from V and 7 bases from J; bases unmatched to any gene: 9. The V gene's germline CDR1 is SGHNT and CDR2 YYREEE (reference sequence). CDR3 length: 15 residues. The CDR3 DNA reads TGTGCCAGCAGCTCCTGGACAGGGGGGAAAAATGAAGCTTTCTTT. Protein product: CASSSWTGGKNEAFF.

The gene calls are TRBV5-8 and TRBJ1-5, with 11 bases aligning to TRBD1. The CDR3 has 14 residues. From germline, CDR1 is SGHTS and CDR2 YDEGEE. Trimming took 4 bases from V and 7 from J; bases not matched to a gene: 4. CDR3 amino acids: CASSGGTGGQPQHF. CDR3 nucleotides: TGTGCCAGCAGCGGAGGGACAGGGGGACAGCCCCAGCATTTT.

The CDR3 nucleotides are TGTGCCAGTAAGGTGGAAGGCAGGCCGAACACTGAAGCTTTCTTT. It yields the protein CASKVEGRPNTEAFF. The rearrangement links TRBV19 to TRBJ1-1; D is unclear. The V end lost 7 bases, the J end lost 1 base, and 16 bases lay between the germline ends. The germline V gene encodes CDR1 LNHDA and CDR2 SQIVND (reference sequence). There are 15 residues in the CDR3. Variable domain in full (rest from reference TRBV19 and TRBJ1-1): DGGITQSPKYLFRKEGQNVTLSCEQNLNHDAMYWYRQDPGQGLRLIYYSQIVNDFQKGDIAEGYSVSREKKESFPLTVTSAQKNPTAFYLCASKVEGRPNTEAFFGQGTRLTVV.

This clone was counted once. The chain carries TRBV27 and TRBJ2-1; D not resolved. The germline V gene has CDR1 MNHEY and CDR2 SMNVEV (reference sequence). The CDR3 has 15 amino acids. Trimming stripped 4 bases from V and 0 bases from J, with 10 bases between. CDR3 nucleotides: TGTGCCAGCAGTTCCTCGCCGAGCTCCTACAATGAGCAGTTCTTC. Translating gives CASSSSPSSYNEQFF.

This rearrangement joins TRBV7-3 to TRBJ2-1, with D perhaps matching TRBD2 (5 bases). The germline V gene has CDR1 SGHTA and CDR2 FQGTGA. CDR3 length: 15 residues. V lost 1 base and J 4 bases, leaving 11 bases between the germline ends. The CDR3 loop is CASSLMSGGYNEQFF. The DNA for the CDR3 is TGTGCCAGCAGCTTAATGAGCGGAGGATACAATGAGCAGTTCTTC. Based on the CDR3 plus reference TRBV7-3 and TRBJ2-1, the full variable domain is GAGVSQTPSNKVTEKGKYVELRCDPISGHTALYWYRQSLGQGPEFLIYFQGTGAADDSGLPNDRFFAVRPEGSVSTLKIQRTERGDSAVYLCASSLMSGGYNEQFFGPGTRLTVL.

J is TRBJ2-3 and V is TRBV28; 9 bases agree with TRBD2. The V and J ends lost 10 bases and 4 bases, in that order; junction bases with no gene match: 12. CDR1 and CDR2 (germline): MDHEN, SYDVKM. The CDR3 totals 15 residues. Here the CDR3 DNA reads TGTGCCACCCTAGAGGCGGGAGGGCCCTCAGATACGCAGTATTTT. It translates to CATLEAGGPSDTQYF.

This clone occurred many times. The V call is TRBV25-1, the J call TRBJ1-5; TRBD1 aligns across 7 bases. This CDR3 has 17 residues. Germline CDR1 and CDR2: MGHDK and SYGVNS. Trimming at V came to 4 bases and at J to 0 bases, leaving 9 bases not matched to a gene. In DNA, the CDR3 is TGTGCCAGCAGTGGAGGGGGCGCAACTTATAGCAATCAGCCCCAGCATTTT. This sequence encodes CASSGGGATYSNQPQHF.

This clone has a single count. The chain combines TRBV11-3 with TRBJ2-3; 8 positions match TRBD2. The CDR3 sequence is 17 residues long. The V gene end was trimmed by 0 bases and the J gene end by 1 base; junction bases not matched to a gene: 6. Per germline, CDR1 SGHNT and CDR2 YENEEA. Written as DNA, the CDR3 is TGTGCCAGCAGCTTAGACGGCGGGAGGATACGCACAGATACGCAGTATTTT. Translation: CASSLDGGRIRTDTQYF.

The chain uses TRBV7-2 and TRBJ1-5; 8 bases map to TRBD1. This CDR3 region has 17 residues. The V segment lost 0 bases and the J segment 4 bases; nucleotides outside the gene matches: 8. Germline V gene lookup returns CDR1 SGHTA and CDR2 FQGNSA. The CDR3 region is CASSLAQGAGVNQPQHF. DNA for the CDR3: TGTGCCAGCAGCTTAGCCCAGGGGGCAGGTGTGAATCAGCCCCAGCATTTT.

The J gene is TRBJ1-2, the V gene TRBV9; D remains unclear. The V gene lost 5 bases and the J gene lost 5 bases, with 7 bases spanning the gap. The CDR3 contains 11 residues. Per the germline V gene, CDR1 is SGDLS and CDR2 is YYNGEE. The CDR3, as DNA: TGTGCCAGCAGGGGCGTATATGGCTACACCTTC. Translation gives CASRGVYGYTF.

The CDR3 nucleotides read TGCGCCAGCAAAAGCTCATCAGGGAACCTCAACTATGGCTACACCTTC. Translating gives CASKSSSGNLNYGYTF. The chain has TRBV5-1 and TRBJ1-2; maybe TRBD1 (5 bases). This CDR3 contains 16 residues. Per the germline V gene, CDR1 is SGHRS and CDR2 is YFSETQ. V was trimmed by 6 bases and J by 2 bases, leaving 20 bases between them.

CDR3 protein: CASSLTLGGREKLFF. CDR3 DNA sequence: TGTGCCAGCAGTCTGACCTTAGGGGGCCGGGAAAAACTGTTTTTT. V and J are TRBV28 and TRBJ1-4; TRBD1 aligns across 7 bases. CDR3 size: 15 residues. V lost 5 bases to trimming and J lost 8 bases; unmatched junction nucleotides: 11. Germline loops: CDR1 MDHEN, CDR2 SYDVKM.

The chain combines TRBV2 with TRBJ2-7; no clear D gene. Per the germline V gene, CDR1 is SNHLY and CDR2 is FYNNEI. This CDR3 comprises 16 residues. V shed 1 base and J shed 6 bases, with 19 bases lying between them. CDR3 nucleotides: TGTGCCAGCAGTGAAGAGGAAGTGTTATCGGCGGTCGAGCAGTACTTC. It is translated as CASSEEEVLSAVEQYF.

V and J are TRBV29-1 and TRBJ1-5; D remains ambiguous. The CDR3 totals 13 residues. Germline CDR1 reads SQVTM; CDR2 reads ANQGSEA. The ends were cut back, 4 bases at V and 0 bases at J, with 7 bases in the middle. The CDR3 loop reads CSVAGSSNQPQHF. CDR3 coding DNA: TGCAGCGTTGCCGGGAGTAGCAATCAGCCCCAGCATTTT.

This clone was found once. The chain recombines TRBV27 with TRBJ2-7, with 8 bases identical to TRBD1. The CDR3 runs 15 residues. Germline V gives CDR1 MNHEY, CDR2 SMNVEV (reference sequence). The V segment lost 6 bases and the J segment 1 base; nucleotides outside the gene matches: 8. The CDR3 DNA sequence: TGTGCCAGCAGCTCTACAGGGGGAGTTTCCTACGAGCAGTACTTC. Translated: CASSSTGGVSYEQYF.

The chain joins TRBV7-6 to TRBJ2-7; no firm D call. The V end was cut by 5 bases, the J end by 0 bases, with 11 bases between. This CDR3 contains 14 residues. Germline CDR1 and CDR2: SGHVS and FNYEAQ. CDR3 nucleotides: TGTGCCAGCAGCCTATCTAGATCCTCCTACGAGCAGTACTTC. This sequence encodes CASSLSRSSYEQYF.

The chain has TRBV29-1 and TRBJ1-1, with D possibly matching TRBD1 (5 bases). Germline values: CDR1 SQVTM, CDR2 ANQGSEA. Trimming removed 0 bases from V and 8 bases from J, with 13 bases in between. The length of the CDR3 is 13 residues. Here the CDR3 reads CSVEEGGRGEAFF. The CDR3 region has the DNA TGCAGCGTTGAAGAGGGGGGACGGGGCGAAGCTTTCTTT.

The chain links TRBV10-3 to TRBJ2-3; 10 bases align to TRBD2. Germline V gives CDR1 ENHRY, CDR2 SYGVKD. The length of the CDR3 is 15 residues. In nucleotides, the CDR3 is TGTGGAATAGCGGGGGGATCCTCTAGCACAGATACGCAGTATTTT. It codes for CGIAGGSSSTDTQYF.

CDR3 sequence reads: CASSESHRGVTEAFF. The CDR3 DNA reads as TGTGCCAGCAGTGAATCTCACAGGGGGGTCACTGAAGCTTTCTTT. The gene calls are TRBV25-1 and TRBJ1-1, with 8 bases matching TRBD1. The CDR3 has 15 amino acids. Per germline, CDR1 MGHDK and CDR2 SYGVNS. V trimming: 1 base; J trimming: 4 bases; junction bases outside the gene matches: 5.

The chain has TRBV14 and TRBJ2-6, with TRBD1 as a possible D gene (6 bases). CDR3 length: 17 amino acids. Trimming removed 4 bases at V and 2 bases at J, with 15 bases between. Per germline, CDR1 SGHDN and CDR2 FVKESK. The CDR3 is CASSLEFRGTGANVLTF. CDR3 coding DNA: TGTGCCAGCAGCCTAGAGTTCAGGGGAACTGGGGCCAACGTCCTGACTTTC.

This sequence joins TRBV6-6 and TRBJ1-1; 7 bases are a match to TRBD1. V was pared by 4 bases and J by 4 bases, with 6 bases of the junction left unmatched. The CDR3 consists of 14 residues. From germline, CDR1 is MNHNY and CDR2 SVGAGI (reference sequence). In DNA, the CDR3 is TGTGCCAGCAGTTTTCCGACAGGGACCACTGAAGCTTTCTTT. Its translation: CASSFPTGTTEAFF.

This CDR3 reads CASRQAAGNTGELFF. CDR3 nucleotides: TGTGCCAGCAGACAGGCTGCTGGGAACACCGGGGAGCTGTTTTTT. The chain has TRBV27 and TRBJ2-2, with D tentatively TRBD1 (5 bases). The V end lost 6 bases, the J end lost 1 base, and 12 bases lay between the germline ends. Germline V gene data show CDR1 as MNHEY and CDR2 as SMNVEV (reference sequence). CDR3 size: 15 residues.

The chain links TRBV9 to TRBJ1-1; 9 nucleotides agree with TRBD1. CDR3 length: 14 residues. Germline V lookup: CDR1 SGDLS, CDR2 YYNGEE. Trimming took 2 bases from V and 5 from J; bases not matched to a gene: 4. In nucleotides, the CDR3 is TGTGCCAGCAGCGTGGGACAGGGAGGAACTGAAGCTTTCTTT. Protein product: CASSVGQGGTEAFF.

This sequence joins TRBV18 and TRBJ1-2; 9 bases match TRBD1. Germline V gene lookup returns CDR1 KGHSH and CDR2 LQKENI. J was trimmed by 8 bases and V by 3 bases; bases with no gene match: 7. The CDR3 loop spans 14 amino acids. CDR3 loop: CASSPSGQGMGYTF. The CDR3 region has the DNA TGTGCCAGCTCACCCTCGGGACAGGGTATGGGCTACACCTTC.

This clone was found once. This sequence joins TRBV6-1 and TRBJ1-5, with 10 bases aligning to TRBD1. The J segment lost 11 bases and the V segment lost 2 bases, leaving 15 bases of the junction unmatched. CDR3 length equals 17 residues. Germline CDR1 and CDR2: MNHNS and SASEGT. This CDR3 reads CASSETWTGGSLVTQHF. The CDR3 nucleotides read TGTGCCAGCAGTGAAACCTGGACAGGGGGGTCCTTGGTGACCCAGCATTTT.

This chain uses TRBV28 with TRBJ2-3; D may be TRBD2 (5 bases). This CDR3 contains 15 residues. Germline V gives CDR1 MDHEN, CDR2 SYDVKM. The V and J ends lost 7 bases and 6 bases respectively, with 20 bases between them. CDR3 coding DNA: TGTGCCAGCAAGGGTGCGACGGGAAGGGAGGATACGCAGTATTTT. The encoded protein is CASKGATGREDTQYF.